The clone carrying this T cell receptor (beta chain) has only a few counts. Its target is not known. The record originates from a study of neoadjuvant anti-PD-1 for oral cavity cancer. The ends were cut back, 7 bases at V and 4 bases at J, with 11 bases in the middle. Germline CDR1 is SGHRS and CDR2 is YFSETQ. The CDR3 loop spans 12 amino acids. Regarding time point: after neoadjuvant nivolumab, at surgical resection. The patients had HPV-negative, locally advanced oral cavity squamous cell carcinoma. Survey sequencing of tumors mostly used 4.5 to 5 ug DNA, two replicates. TCRdb keeps only in-frame clones here, not all; method: immunoSEQ multiplex PCR. Of 20,000 to 25,000 clones in the sample, more than 20% are singletons; the top ten hold about 16%. Overall study findings and caveats: With a few patients per group, TCR findings need larger cohorts.

The receptor comes from a person between 35 and 79 years old with oral cavity squamous cell carcinoma. The sample consisted of tumor tissue, taken after nivolumab (anti-PD-1) treatment. This sequence joins TRBV5-1 and TRBJ1-2; a possible D gene is TRBD1 (6 bases). The CDR3 sequence is CASGQFGYGYTF. CDR3 nucleotides: TGCGCCAGCGGACAGTTCGGCTATGGCTACACCTTC.